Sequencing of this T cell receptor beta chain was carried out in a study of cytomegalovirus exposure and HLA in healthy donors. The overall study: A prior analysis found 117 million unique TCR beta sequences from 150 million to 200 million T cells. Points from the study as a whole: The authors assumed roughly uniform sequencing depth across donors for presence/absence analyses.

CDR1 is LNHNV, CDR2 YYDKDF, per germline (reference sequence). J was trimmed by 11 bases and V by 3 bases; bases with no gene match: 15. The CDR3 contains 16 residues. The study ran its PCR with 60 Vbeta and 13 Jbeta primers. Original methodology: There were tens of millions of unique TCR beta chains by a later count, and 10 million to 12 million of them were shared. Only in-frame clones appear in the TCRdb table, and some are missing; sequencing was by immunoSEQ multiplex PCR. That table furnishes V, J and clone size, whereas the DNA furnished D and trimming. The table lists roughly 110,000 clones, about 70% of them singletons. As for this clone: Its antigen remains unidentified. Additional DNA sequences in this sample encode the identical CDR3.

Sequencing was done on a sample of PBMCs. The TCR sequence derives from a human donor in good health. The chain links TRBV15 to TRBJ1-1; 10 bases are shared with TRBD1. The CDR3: CATSRVGKTGGGGAFF. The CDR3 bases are TGTGCCACCAGCAGGGTTGGAAAGACAGGGGGCGGTGGGGCTTTCTTT.